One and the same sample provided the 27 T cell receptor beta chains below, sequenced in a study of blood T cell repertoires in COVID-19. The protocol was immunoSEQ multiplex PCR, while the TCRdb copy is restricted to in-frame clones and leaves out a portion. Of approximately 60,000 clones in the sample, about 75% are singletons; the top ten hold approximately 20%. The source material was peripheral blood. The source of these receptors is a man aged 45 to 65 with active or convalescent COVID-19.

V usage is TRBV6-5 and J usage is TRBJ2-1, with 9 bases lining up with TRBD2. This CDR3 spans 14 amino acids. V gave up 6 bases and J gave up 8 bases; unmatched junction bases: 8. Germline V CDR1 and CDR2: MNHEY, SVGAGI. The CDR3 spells CASSRTSGRHEQFF. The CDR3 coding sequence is TGTGCCAGCAGCCGTACTAGCGGGCGTCATGAGCAGTTCTTC.

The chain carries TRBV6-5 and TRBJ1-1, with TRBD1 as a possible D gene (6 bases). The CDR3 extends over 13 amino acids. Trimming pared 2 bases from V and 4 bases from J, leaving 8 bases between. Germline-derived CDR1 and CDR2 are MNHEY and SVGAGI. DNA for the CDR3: TGTGCCAGCAGTTACCTCAGGGGCACTGAAGCTTTCTTT. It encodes CASSYLRGTEAFF.

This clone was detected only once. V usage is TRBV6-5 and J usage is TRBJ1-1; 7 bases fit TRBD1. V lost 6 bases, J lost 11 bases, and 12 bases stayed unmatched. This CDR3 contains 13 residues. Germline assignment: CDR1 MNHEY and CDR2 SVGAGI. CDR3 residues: CASSHGQEIPAFF. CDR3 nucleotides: TGTGCCAGCAGCCACGGACAGGAAATTCCTGCTTTCTTT.

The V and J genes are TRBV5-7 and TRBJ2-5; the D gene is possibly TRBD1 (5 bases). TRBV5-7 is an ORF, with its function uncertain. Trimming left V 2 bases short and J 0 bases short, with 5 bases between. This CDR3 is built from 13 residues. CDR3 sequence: CASSLQDQETQYF. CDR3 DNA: TGTGCCAGCAGCTTACAGGACCAAGAGACCCAGTACTTC.

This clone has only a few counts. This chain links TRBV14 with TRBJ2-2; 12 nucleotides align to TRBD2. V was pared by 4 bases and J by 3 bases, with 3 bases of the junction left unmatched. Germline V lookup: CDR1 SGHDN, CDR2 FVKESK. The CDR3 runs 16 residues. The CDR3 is CASSRGLAGYTGELFF. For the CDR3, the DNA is TGTGCCAGCAGCCGCGGACTAGCGGGGTACACCGGGGAGCTGTTTTTT.

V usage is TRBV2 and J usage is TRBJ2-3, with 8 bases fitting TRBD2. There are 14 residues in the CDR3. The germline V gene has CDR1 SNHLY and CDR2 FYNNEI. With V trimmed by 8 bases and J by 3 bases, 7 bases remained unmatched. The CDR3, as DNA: TGTGCCAGCGCAAGGCGGGGGGCTACAGATACGCAGTATTTT. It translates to CASARRGATDTQYF.

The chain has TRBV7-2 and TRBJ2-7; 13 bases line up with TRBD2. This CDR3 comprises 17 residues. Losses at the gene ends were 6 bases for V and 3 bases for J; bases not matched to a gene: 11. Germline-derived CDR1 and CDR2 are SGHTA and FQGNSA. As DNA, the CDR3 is TGTGCCAGCAGTCGGACTAGCGGGAGTACCTTGAGCTACGAGCAGTACTTC. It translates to CASSRTSGSTLSYEQYF.

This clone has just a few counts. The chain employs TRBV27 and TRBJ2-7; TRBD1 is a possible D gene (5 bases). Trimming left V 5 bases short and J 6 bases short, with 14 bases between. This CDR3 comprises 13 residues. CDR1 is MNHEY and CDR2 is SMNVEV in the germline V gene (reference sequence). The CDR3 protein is CASSRQIGAEQYF. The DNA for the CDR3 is TGTGCCAGCAGTCGGCAAATAGGGGCCGAGCAGTACTTC.

The CDR3 region is CASTLGNSPLHF. CDR3 nucleotide sequence: TGTGCCAGCACCCTCGGGAATTCACCCCTCCACTTT. The chain is built from TRBV12-3 or TRBV12-4 and TRBJ1-6; D not certain. V dropped 7 bases and J dropped 7 bases, with 8 bases sitting between them. The CDR3 is 12 residues long.

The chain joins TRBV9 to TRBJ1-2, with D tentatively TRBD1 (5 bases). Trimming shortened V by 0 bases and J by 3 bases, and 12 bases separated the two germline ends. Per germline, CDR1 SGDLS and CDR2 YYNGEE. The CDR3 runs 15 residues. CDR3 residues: CASSVVAGPDYGYTF. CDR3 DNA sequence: TGTGCCAGCAGCGTAGTGGCAGGGCCCGACTATGGCTACACCTTC.

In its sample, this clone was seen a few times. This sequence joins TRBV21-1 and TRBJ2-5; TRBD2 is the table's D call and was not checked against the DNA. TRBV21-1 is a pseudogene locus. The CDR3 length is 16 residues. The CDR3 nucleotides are TGTGCCAGCAGCAAAGTGACAGCGGGGGCCGGGAAGACCCAGTACTTC. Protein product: CASSKVTAGAGKTQYF.

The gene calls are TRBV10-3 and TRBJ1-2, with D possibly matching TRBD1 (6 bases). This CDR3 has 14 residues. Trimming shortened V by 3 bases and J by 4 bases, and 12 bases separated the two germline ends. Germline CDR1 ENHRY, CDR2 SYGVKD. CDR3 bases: TGTGCCATCAGTGACCGGGGGGGCGGCTATGGCTACACCTTC. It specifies CAISDRGGGYGYTF.

Written as DNA, the CDR3 is TGTGCCAGCAGCTTGGGACTAGCGGGAGATACGCAGTATTTT. Translation gives CASSLGLAGDTQYF. The gene calls are TRBV11-2 and TRBJ2-3; 12 bases fit TRBD2. CDR1 and CDR2 from the germline V gene are SGHAT and FQNNGV. Trimming cost V 3 bases and J 5 bases; bases outside gene matches: 0. This CDR3 is built from 14 residues.

The CDR3 loop reads CASSLEGLAGREAFF. The CDR3 nucleotides read TGCGCCAGCAGCTTAGAGGGACTAGCGGGACGAGAAGCCTTCTTC. The rearrangement links TRBV5-1 to TRBJ2-1; 13 nucleotides match TRBD2. The ends lost 2 bases at V and 16 bases at J; junction bases unmatched: 12. There are 15 residues in the CDR3. The germline gives CDR1 SGHRS, CDR2 YFSETQ.

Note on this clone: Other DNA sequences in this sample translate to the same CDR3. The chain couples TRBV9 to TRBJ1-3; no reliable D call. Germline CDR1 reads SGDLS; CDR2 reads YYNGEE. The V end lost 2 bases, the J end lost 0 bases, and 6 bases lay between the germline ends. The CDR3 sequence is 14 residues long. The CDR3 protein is CASSVQFSGNTIYF. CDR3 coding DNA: TGTGCCAGCAGCGTTCAGTTCTCTGGAAACACCATATATTTT.

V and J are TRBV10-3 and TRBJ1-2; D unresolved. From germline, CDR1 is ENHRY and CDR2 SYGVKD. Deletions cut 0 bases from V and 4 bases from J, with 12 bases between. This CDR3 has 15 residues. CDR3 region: CAISESARDLYGYTF. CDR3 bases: TGTGCCATCAGTGAGTCAGCCCGGGATCTCTATGGCTACACCTTC.

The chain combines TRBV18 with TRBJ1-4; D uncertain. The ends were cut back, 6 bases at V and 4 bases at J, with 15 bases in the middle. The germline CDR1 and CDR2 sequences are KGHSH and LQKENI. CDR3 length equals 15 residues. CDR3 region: CASSPPLGSNEKLFF. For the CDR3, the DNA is TGTGCCAGCTCCCCTCCCCTGGGCAGTAATGAAAAACTGTTTTTT.

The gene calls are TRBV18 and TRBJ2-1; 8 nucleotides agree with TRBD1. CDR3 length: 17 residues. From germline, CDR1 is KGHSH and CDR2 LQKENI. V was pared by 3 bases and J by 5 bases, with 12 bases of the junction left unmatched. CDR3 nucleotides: TGTGCCAGCTCACCGGAGACAGGGGCCCGAAAAAACAATGAGCAGTTCTTC. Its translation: CASSPETGARKNNEQFF.

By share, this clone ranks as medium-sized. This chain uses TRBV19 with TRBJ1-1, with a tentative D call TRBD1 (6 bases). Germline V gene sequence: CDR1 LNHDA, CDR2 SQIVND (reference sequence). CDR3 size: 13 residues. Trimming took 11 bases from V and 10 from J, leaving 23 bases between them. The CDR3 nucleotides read TGTGCCCGCCAAGGGGGGGCGGGGGGGGGAGCTTTCTTT. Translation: CARQGGAGGGAFF.

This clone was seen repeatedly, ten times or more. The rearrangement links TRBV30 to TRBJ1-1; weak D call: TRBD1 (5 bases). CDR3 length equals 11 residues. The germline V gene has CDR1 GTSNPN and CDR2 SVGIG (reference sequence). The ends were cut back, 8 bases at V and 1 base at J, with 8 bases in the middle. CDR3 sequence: CAHGQNTEAFF. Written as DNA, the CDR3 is TGTGCCCACGGACAGAACACTGAAGCTTTCTTT.

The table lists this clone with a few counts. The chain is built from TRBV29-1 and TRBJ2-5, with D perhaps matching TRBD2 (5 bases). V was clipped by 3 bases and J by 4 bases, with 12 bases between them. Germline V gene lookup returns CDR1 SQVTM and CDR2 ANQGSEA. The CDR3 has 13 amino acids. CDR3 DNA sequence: TGCAGCGTTGATCGGGTAGGAGGAGAGACCCAGTACTTC. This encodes CSVDRVGGETQYF.

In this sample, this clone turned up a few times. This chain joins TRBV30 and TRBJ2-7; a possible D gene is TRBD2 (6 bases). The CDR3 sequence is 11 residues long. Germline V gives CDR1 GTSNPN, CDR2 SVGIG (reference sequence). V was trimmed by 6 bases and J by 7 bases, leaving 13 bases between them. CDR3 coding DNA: TGTGCCTGCGCGGGATTGGGGGAGCAGTACTTC. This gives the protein CACAGLGEQYF.

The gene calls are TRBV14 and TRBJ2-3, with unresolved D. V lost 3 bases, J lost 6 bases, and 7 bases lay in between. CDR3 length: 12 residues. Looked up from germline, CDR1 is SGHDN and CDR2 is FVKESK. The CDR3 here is CASSHPGDTQYF. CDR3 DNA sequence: TGTGCCAGCAGCCATCCCGGGGATACGCAGTATTTT. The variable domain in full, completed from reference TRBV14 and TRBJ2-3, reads EAGVTQFPSHSVIEKGQTVTLRCDPISGHDNLYWYRRVMGKEIKFLLHFVKESKQDESGMPNNRFLAERTGGTYSTLKVQPAELEDSGVYFCASSHPGDTQYFGPGTRLTVL.

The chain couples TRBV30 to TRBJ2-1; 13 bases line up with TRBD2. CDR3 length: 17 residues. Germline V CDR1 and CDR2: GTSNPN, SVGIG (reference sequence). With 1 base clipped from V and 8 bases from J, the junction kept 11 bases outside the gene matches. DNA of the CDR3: TGTGCCTGGAGTGACTCCTTGACTAGCGGGAGGTATGATGAGCAGTTCTTC. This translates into CAWSDSLTSGRYDEQFF.

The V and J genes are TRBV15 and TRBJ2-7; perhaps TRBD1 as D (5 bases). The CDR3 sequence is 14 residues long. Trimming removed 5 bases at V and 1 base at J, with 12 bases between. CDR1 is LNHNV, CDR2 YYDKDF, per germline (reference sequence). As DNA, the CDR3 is TGTGCCACCAGCGCCTCGGACACATCCTACGAGCAGTACTTC. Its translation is CATSASDTSYEQYF.

CDR3 bases: TGTGCCAGCAGCTTAGTGAGGTTTCGGCAGCCCCAGCATTTT. This encodes CASSLVRFRQPQHF. V and J are TRBV11-2 and TRBJ1-5, with D uncertain. The germline gives CDR1 SGHAT, CDR2 FQNNGV. This CDR3 contains 14 residues. The V end lost 1 base, the J end lost 7 bases, and 11 bases lay between the germline ends. Filled out from reference TRBV11-2 and TRBJ1-5, the complete variable domain reads EAGVAQSPRYKIIEKRQSVAFWCNPISGHATLYWYQQILGQGPKLLIQFQNNGVVDDSQLPKDRFSAERLKGVDSTLKIQPAKLEDSAVYLCASSLVRFRQPQHFGDGTRLSIL.

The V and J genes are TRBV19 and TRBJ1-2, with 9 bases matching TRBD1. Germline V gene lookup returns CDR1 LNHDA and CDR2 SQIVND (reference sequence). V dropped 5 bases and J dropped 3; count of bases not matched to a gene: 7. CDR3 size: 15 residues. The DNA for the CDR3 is TGTGCCAGTAGTCCCGGGACAGGGTATTACTATGGCTACACCTTC. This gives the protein CASSPGTGYYYGYTF.